Following are 26 T cell receptor beta chains from one sample sequenced in a study of blood T cell repertoires in COVID-19. Here immunoSEQ multiplex PCR was the method, and the copy in TCRdb shows in-frame clones only, minus some. This table holds hundreds of thousands of clones, roughly 85% found once. Sequenced sample: PBMCs or T cells enriched from blood (not recorded which). These receptors originate from a woman aged 45-65 years with acute COVID-19.

The chain employs TRBV9 and TRBJ2-7, with 9 bases aligning to TRBD1. The CDR3 runs 15 residues. In germline, CDR1 is SGDLS, CDR2 YYNGEE. V was clipped by 6 bases and J by 3 bases; unmatched bases: 10. The CDR3 loop reads CASNPAGTGSYEQYF. In DNA, the CDR3 is TGTGCCAGCAACCCCGCCGGGACAGGGAGCTACGAGCAGTACTTC.

The V call is TRBV5-6, the J call TRBJ2-7, with D tentatively TRBD2 (5 bases). CDR1 and CDR2 from the germline V gene are SGHDT and YYEEEE. Trimming stripped 2 bases from V and 3 bases from J, with 6 bases between. This CDR3 comprises 12 residues. The CDR3 sequence: CASSFRGYEQYF. CDR3 coding DNA: TGTGCCAGCAGCTTTCGGGGCTACGAGCAGTACTTC.

CDR3 DNA: TGCGCCAGCAGCTGGAGAGATGACAGGTTCTATGGCTACACCTTC. It yields the protein CASSWRDDRFYGYTF. This chain uses TRBV5-1 with TRBJ1-2; tentative D call: TRBD1 (6 bases). Trimming removed 3 bases at V and 4 bases at J, with 16 bases between. Germline CDR1 SGHRS, CDR2 YFSETQ. This CDR3 region has 15 residues.

The chain joins TRBV9 to TRBJ2-3; 7 bases match TRBD2. Germline V gene lookup returns CDR1 SGDLS and CDR2 YYNGEE. The CDR3 spans 17 residues. Losses at the gene ends were 0 bases for V and 0 bases for J; bases not matched to a gene: 7. CDR3: CASSVAGGHSSTDTQYF. The CDR3 bases are TGTGCCAGCAGCGTAGCGGGAGGCCACTCTAGCACAGATACGCAGTATTTT. The complete variable domain, with remaining parts taken from reference TRBV9 and TRBJ2-3, reads DSGVTQTPKHLITATGQRVTLRCSPRSGDLSVYWYQQSLDQGLQFLIQYYNGEERAKGNILERFSAQQFPDLHSELNLSSLELGDSALYFCASSVAGGHSSTDTQYFGPGTRLTVL.

The chain combines TRBV2 with TRBJ1-4; 7 bases match TRBD1. V shed 2 bases and J 2 bases; nucleotides not matched to a gene: 2. Germline CDR1 SNHLY, CDR2 FYNNEI. The CDR3 totals 15 residues. CDR3 sequence reads: CASSEQGQTNEKLFF. In DNA form, the CDR3 reads TGTGCCAGCAGTGAACAGGGACAGACTAATGAAAAACTGTTTTTT. Drawing the rest from reference TRBV2 and TRBJ1-4, the complete variable domain is EPEVTQTPSHQVTQMGQEVILRCVPISNHLYFYWYRQILGQKVEFLVSFYNNEISEKSEIFDDQFSVERPDGSNFTLKIRSTKLEDSAMYFCASSEQGQTNEKLFFGSGTQLSVL.

The chain uses TRBV18 and TRBJ2-1, with 13 bases aligning to TRBD2. After removal of 0 bases from V and 9 bases from J, the junction contained 2 bases not matched to a gene. CDR3 length: 15 amino acids. Germline CDR1 reads KGHSH; CDR2 reads LQKENI. CDR3 region: CASSPPTSGGSEQFF. CDR3 in DNA: TGTGCCAGCTCACCACCGACTAGCGGGGGGTCTGAGCAGTTCTTC. Using reference TRBV18 and TRBJ2-1 for the parts outside the CDR3, the full variable domain is NAGVMQNPRHLVRRRGQEARLRCSPMKGHSHVYWYRQLPEEGLKFMVYLQKENIIDESGMPKERFSAEFPKEGPSILRIQQVVRGDSAAYFCASSPPTSGGSEQFFGPGTRLTVL.

The V call is TRBV7-9, the J call TRBJ1-2, with D unresolved. V shed 5 bases and J shed 6 bases, with 13 bases lying between them. Per germline, CDR1 SEHNR and CDR2 FQNEAQ (reference sequence). The CDR3 consists of 13 residues. CDR3 nucleotide sequence: TGTGCCAGCAGCGATGGAGGGTACCATGGCTACACCTTC. Encoded protein: CASSDGGYHGYTF.

The chain employs TRBV19 and TRBJ2-3, with D maybe TRBD2 (7 bases). This CDR3 spans 18 amino acids. Deletions cut 3 bases from V and 0 bases from J, with 19 bases between. Germline CDR1 and CDR2: LNHDA and SQIVND (reference sequence). CDR3: CASSILYRGGQSTDTQYF. In nucleotides, the CDR3 is TGTGCCAGTAGTATCCTCTATAGGGGGGGACAAAGCACAGATACGCAGTATTTT.

The chain combines TRBV20-1 with TRBJ1-6; 8 bases are a match to TRBD1. The CDR3 is 16 amino acids. Per the germline V gene, CDR1 is DFQATT and CDR2 is SNEGSKA (reference sequence). V lost 3 bases, J lost 3 bases, and 7 bases stayed unmatched. For the CDR3, the DNA is TGCAGTGCTAGTACAGGGGGGGGAGTCTATAATTCACCCCTCCACTTT. It codes for CSASTGGGVYNSPLHF.

V and J are TRBV6-5 and TRBJ1-1, with 10 bases fitting TRBD1. V shed 7 bases, J shed 7 bases, and the junction held 6 bases outside the gene matches. Per the germline V gene, CDR1 is MNHEY and CDR2 is SVGAGI. The CDR3 has 13 residues. The CDR3 is CASTLTGGDEAFF. CDR3 sequence (DNA): TGTGCCAGCACTCTGACAGGGGGCGATGAAGCTTTCTTT.

This sequence joins TRBV7-6 and TRBJ1-4; D may be TRBD1 (6 bases). The germline V and J ends were trimmed by 3 bases and 4 bases, with 12 bases remaining between them. Germline values: CDR1 SGHVS, CDR2 FNYEAQ. This CDR3 spans 15 amino acids. The CDR3 nucleotides are TGTGCCAGCAGCTTTTCACAGGGTCTTAATGAAAAACTGTTTTTT. This gives the protein CASSFSQGLNEKLFF.

The genes are TRBV30 and TRBJ1-6, with D uncertain. Trimming removed 2 bases at V and 6 bases at J, with 11 bases between. The CDR3 contains 14 residues. Germline lookup yields CDR1 GTSNPN and CDR2 SVGIG (reference sequence). For the CDR3, the DNA is TGTGCCTGGAGTTTAGAAGCGGTTAATTCACCCCTCCACTTT. Translated: CAWSLEAVNSPLHF.

This sequence joins TRBV5-1 and TRBJ2-3; no reliable D call. Trimming took 0 bases from V and 5 from J, leaving 4 bases between them. Germline CDR1 SGHRS, CDR2 YFSETQ. The CDR3 covers 12 residues. The CDR3 DNA follows: TGCGCCAGCAGCTTGGTTATAGATACGCAGTATTTT. This translates into CASSLVIDTQYF.

The chain couples TRBV30 to TRBJ1-5; the D is unclear. Looked up from germline, CDR1 is GTSNPN and CDR2 is SVGIG (reference sequence). V was cut by 3 bases and J by 5 bases, with 8 bases left in between. The CDR3 sequence is 12 residues long. CDR3: CAWSLGDQPQHF. CDR3 bases: TGTGCCTGGAGCCTCGGGGATCAGCCCCAGCATTTT.

The V and J genes are TRBV6-2 or TRBV6-3 and TRBJ1-1; 9 bases align to TRBD1. Germline V gene sequence: CDR1 MNHEY, CDR2 SVGEGT. Trimming took 5 bases from V and 1 from J; bases not matched to a gene: 5. The CDR3 is 15 residues long. The CDR3 spells CASSPWGQGNTEAFF. CDR3 DNA: TGTGCCAGCAGTCCCTGGGGACAGGGGAACACTGAAGCTTTCTTT.

The J gene is TRBJ2-7, the V gene TRBV5-1; maybe TRBD1 (6 bases). The CDR3 contains 13 residues. V was shortened by 4 bases and J by 3 bases, with 11 bases between the two germline ends. Germline CDR1 is SGHRS and CDR2 is YFSETQ. The CDR3 DNA reads TGCGCCAGCAGCCGGGACACCCGCTACGAGCAGTACTTC. This sequence encodes CASSRDTRYEQYF. The entire variable domain, with the rest obtained from reference TRBV5-1 and TRBJ2-7, is as follows: KAGVTQTPRYLIKTRGQQVTLSCSPISGHRSVSWYQQTPGQGLQFLFEYFSETQRNKGNFPGRFSGRQFSNSRSEMNVSTLELGDSALYLCASSRDTRYEQYFGPGTRLTVT.

This sequence joins TRBV5-1 and TRBJ1-1; no reliable D call. Germline values: CDR1 SGHRS, CDR2 YFSETQ. This CDR3 region has 17 residues. V lost 3 bases, J lost 0 bases, and 18 bases lay in between. The CDR3 coding sequence is TGCGCCAGCAGCTCCGGACTACCTTTGGGCCTGAACACTGAAGCTTTCTTT. Amino acids: CASSSGLPLGLNTEAFF.

V is TRBV12-3 or TRBV12-4 and J is TRBJ1-1; TRBD1 agrees at 8 bases. With 5 bases clipped from V and 7 bases from J, the junction kept 6 bases outside the gene matches. The CDR3 extends over 13 amino acids. CDR3 sequence (DNA): TGTGCCAGCAGTCTACAGGGGGGAGGTGAAGCTTTCTTT. This codes for CASSLQGGGEAFF.

The chain couples TRBV3-1 (or the pseudogene TRBV3-2) to TRBJ2-5; TRBD2 matches at 9 bases. The CDR3 length is 17 residues. Germline CDR1 is LGHDT and CDR2 is YNNKEL (reference sequence). J gave up 0 bases and V 1 base, and 6 bases lay outside the gene matches. The CDR3 region is CASSQGLAGPNQETQYF. CDR3 DNA sequence: TGTGCCAGCAGCCAAGGGCTAGCGGGGCCCAACCAAGAGACCCAGTACTTC.

The sample holds a few counts of this clone. CDR3 DNA sequence: TGTGCCAGTAGTTTTAACAGGAACACTGAAGCTTTCTTT. It encodes CASSFNRNTEAFF. The chain joins TRBV19 to TRBJ1-1; unclear D gene. The CDR3 is 13 amino acids. Germline CDR1 is LNHDA and CDR2 is SQIVND (reference sequence). V was cut by 5 bases and J by 1 base, with 8 bases left in between.

The chain carries TRBV7-8 and TRBJ1-1; D is undetermined. The germline V gene has CDR1 SGHVS and CDR2 FQNEAQ. Trimming left V 5 bases short and J 4 bases short, with 20 bases between. This CDR3 is built from 16 residues. CDR3 sequence: CASSPGFFGSSTEAFF. CDR3 DNA sequence: TGTGCCAGCAGCCCCGGTTTTTTCGGGTCGAGCACTGAAGCTTTCTTT.

This clone was seen a single time. The chain is built from TRBV23-1 and TRBJ2-3; tentatively, D is TRBD1 (5 bases). TRBV23-1 is an open reading frame, and its role is uncertain. Trimming removed 2 bases at V and 3 bases at J, with 15 bases between. CDR3 length: 16 residues. CDR3 in DNA: TGCGCCAGCAGTCAAGGCGGACAATCACGAACAGATACGCAGTATTTT. As protein: CASSQGGQSRTDTQYF.

This chain joins TRBV20-1 and TRBJ1-1, with no clear D. Germline V gene sequence: CDR1 DFQATT, CDR2 SNEGSKA (reference sequence). V was clipped by 1 base and J by 10 bases, with 10 bases between them. This CDR3 region has 11 residues. The CDR3 sequence is CSARAGPSAFF. Here the CDR3 DNA reads TGCAGTGCTAGAGCTGGCCCCTCAGCTTTCTTT.

The genes are TRBV5-1 and TRBJ1-1; TRBD1 is a possible D gene (6 bases). There are 15 residues in the CDR3. V was pared by 4 bases and J by 4 bases, with 17 bases between. Germline V gene sequence: CDR1 SGHRS, CDR2 YFSETQ. Here the CDR3 reads CASSPAGASFTEAFF. As DNA, the CDR3 is TGCGCCAGCAGCCCGGCGGGGGCATCGTTCACTGAAGCTTTCTTT.

This sequence joins TRBV29-1 and TRBJ1-4; weak D call: TRBD1 (6 bases). Germline-derived CDR1 and CDR2 are SQVTM and ANQGSEA. V lost 6 bases to trimming and J lost 7 bases, with 18 bases between them. The CDR3 loop spans 14 amino acids. The DNA of the CDR3 is TGCAGCGTCCGGACAGAGGGGCGGAGTGAAAAACTGTTTTTT. Amino acid sequence: CSVRTEGRSEKLFF. Full variable domain (missing parts from reference TRBV29-1 and TRBJ1-4): SAVISQKPSRDICQRGTSLTIQCQVDSQVTMMFWYRQQPGQSLTLIATANQGSEATYESGFVIDKFPISRPNLTFSTLTVSNMSPEDSSIYLCSVRTEGRSEKLFFGSGTQLSVL.

The chain recombines TRBV5-5 with TRBJ1-4; 8 bases map to TRBD1. Germline lookup yields CDR1 SGHKS and CDR2 YYEKEE (reference sequence). J gave up 4 bases and V 3 bases, and 5 bases lay outside the gene matches. The CDR3 consists of 15 residues. Written as DNA, the CDR3 is TGTGCCAGCAGCTCCACAGGGGGTGTTAATGAAAAACTGTTTTTT. This translates into CASSSTGGVNEKLFF.